The clone carrying this T cell receptor beta chain was recorded a few times. The CDR3 totals 14 residues. Trimming removed 7 bases at V and 4 bases at J, with 17 bases between. These data are taken from a study of T-cell reconstitution after alpha-beta-depleted transplantation in children. Construction of the TCRbeta library involved unique molecular identifiers. TCRdb processed the PCR reads anew with MiXCR; each CDR3 protein has one entry. This table holds about 340,000 distinct CDR3 sequences, roughly 14% found once. The rearrangement links TRBV12-3 or TRBV12-4 to TRBJ2-7; D unresolved. The starting material was PBMCs, obtained from the stem cell graft. The sequence was collected from a human donor who donated a stem cell graft to a child with Fanconi anemia. In nucleotides, the CDR3 is TGTGCCAGCAATCTGGGGATTTGGGGATACGAGCAGTACTTC. Translation gives CASNLGIWGYEQYF.